The entry below gives a single TCR beta chain sequence along with its context. The sample belongs to a study of blood T cell repertoires in COVID-19. Study details: Samples representing acute and convalescent COVID-19 were sourced from the United States, Italy and Spain.

The table came from immunoSEQ multiplex PCR; TCRdb's copy has only in-frame clones and leaves some out. The table lists 150,000 or so clones, approximately 83% of them singletons. The CDR3 is 14 residues long. From germline, CDR1 is SGHRS and CDR2 YFSETQ. V was trimmed by 0 bases and J by 3 bases, leaving 9 bases between them. V and J are TRBV5-1 and TRBJ1-1; D might be TRBD1 (5 bases). The sequenced sample consisted of peripheral blood. This sequence was found in a man aged 60 to 75 with acute or convalescent COVID-19. The DNA for the CDR3 is TGCGCCAGCAGCTTGGCGACAGTGGACACTGAAGCTTTCTTT. Its translation: CASSLATVDTEAFF.